Below are 13 T cell receptor beta chains sequenced from a single sample in a study of T cells in Graves' hyperthyroidism and ophthalmopathy. Regions amplified from RNA transcripts were the TCR beta CDR3 regions. In the first-round RT-PCR of the TCR CDR3, the HTBI primer set was used. Via MiXCR, TCRdb re-called the multiplex PCR reads, giving one row per CDR3 protein. This repertoire shows approximately 360,000 distinct CDR3 sequences, around 25% found once; its top ten account for around 79%. The sequenced material came from blood. All receptors derive from a man over 45 with Graves' hyperthyroidism.

This clonotype has only a few counts. V and J are TRBV7-9 and TRBJ2-7, with a weak D call TRBD1 (5 bases). V was shortened by 7 bases and J by 3 bases, with 16 bases between the two germline ends. Germline CDR1 reads SEHNR; CDR2 reads FQNEAQ (reference sequence). The CDR3 has 14 residues. As DNA, the CDR3 is TGTGCCAGCACCTGGGGCGGCCGCAGCTACGAGCAGTACTTC. This codes for CASTWGGRSYEQYF.

V and J are TRBV18 and TRBJ1-6; D remains unclear. The V end was cut by 8 bases, the J end by 5 bases, with 13 bases between. Germline assignment: CDR1 KGHSH and CDR2 LQKENI. This CDR3 is 14 amino acids long. This chain's CDR3 is CASRPAGDNSPLHF. The CDR3, as DNA: TGTGCCAGCCGACCGGCGGGAGATAATTCACCCCTCCACTTT.

This clonotype was counted only a few times. The chain uses TRBV20-1 and TRBJ2-1; 8 bases agree with TRBD2. The V gene's germline CDR1 is DFQATT and CDR2 SNEGSKA (reference sequence). The ends lost 0 bases at V and 0 bases at J; junction bases unmatched: 7. The CDR3 consists of 17 residues. CDR3: CSAREAGGRSSYNEQFF. As DNA, the CDR3 is TGCAGTGCTAGAGAGGCGGGAGGCCGAAGCTCCTACAATGAGCAGTTCTTC.

This clonotype has a handful of counts. The chain carries TRBV15 and TRBJ1-2; the D gene is possibly TRBD1 (5 bases). Trimming left V 5 bases short and J 2 bases short, with 12 bases between. This CDR3 region has 14 residues. Germline V gives CDR1 LNHNV, CDR2 YYDKDF (reference sequence). The CDR3: CATSLPGDNYGYTF. The CDR3 nucleotides read TGTGCCACCAGCCTGCCCGGGGACAACTATGGCTACACCTTC. The complete variable domain, with remaining parts taken from reference TRBV15 and TRBJ1-2, reads DAMVIQNPRYQVTQFGKPVTLSCSQTLNHNVMYWYQQKSSQAPKLLFHYYDKDFNNEADTPDNFQSRRPNTSFCFLDIRSPGLGDTAMYLCATSLPGDNYGYTFGSGTRLTVV.

This clonotype came up a few times. The J gene is TRBJ2-3, the V gene TRBV29-1; no firm D call. Germline V lookup: CDR1 SQVTM, CDR2 ANQGSEA. Trimming took 3 bases from V and 2 from J, leaving 9 bases between them. The CDR3 extends over 13 amino acids. CDR3 in DNA: TGCAGCGTTGAGACTCCTTCCACAGATACGCAGTATTTT. Protein product: CSVETPSTDTQYF.

There are a few counts of this clonotype. V gene TRBV10-3 combines with J gene TRBJ2-7; 8 bases are a match to TRBD1. This CDR3 is 13 amino acids long. Germline CDR1 reads ENHRY; CDR2 reads SYGVKD. V was pared by 6 bases and J by 5 bases, with 6 bases of the junction left unmatched. CDR3 sequence (DNA): TGTGCCATCAGCCCAACAGGGGGAGACGAGCAGTACTTC. This gives the protein CAISPTGGDEQYF.

The chain recombines TRBV6-5 with TRBJ2-7; no clear D. The CDR3 runs 14 residues. The germline V and J ends were trimmed by 4 bases and 4 bases, with 14 bases remaining between them. Germline CDR1 and CDR2: MNHEY and SVGAGI. The DNA for the CDR3 is TGTGCCAGCAGTTCGGGCCTCCCTCCTTACGAGCAGTACTTC. Encoded protein: CASSSGLPPYEQYF.

The sample holds many counts of this clonotype. V is TRBV3-1 and J is TRBJ2-7, with TRBD2 identical over 11 bases. Germline V gene lookup returns CDR1 LGHDT and CDR2 YNNKEL (reference sequence). There are 14 residues in the CDR3. Unmatched junction bases numbered 6, after V lost 8 bases and J lost 3 bases. CDR3 DNA: TGTGCCAGCGCCGTGACTAGCGGGATCTACGAGCAGTACTTC. This sequence encodes CASAVTSGIYEQYF.

This clonotype was seen more than once but under ten times. The V gene is TRBV20-1, the J gene TRBJ2-7; 13 bases are a match to TRBD2. Unmatched junction bases numbered 3, after V lost 2 bases and J lost 2 bases. CDR3 length equals 15 residues. The germline V gene has CDR1 DFQATT and CDR2 SNEGSKA (reference sequence). The CDR3 nucleotides read TGCAGTGCTAGATCCGGACTAGCGGGAGCCTACGAGCAGTACTTC. It specifies CSARSGLAGAYEQYF.

V and J are TRBV7-9 and TRBJ2-3; 12 positions match TRBD2. Germline assignment: CDR1 SEHNR and CDR2 FQNEAQ (reference sequence). Trimming cost V 5 bases and J 2 bases; bases outside gene matches: 5. There are 16 residues in the CDR3. CDR3 amino acids: CASSPGLAGTTDTQYF. DNA of the CDR3: TGTGCCAGCAGCCCCGGACTAGCGGGAACCACAGATACGCAGTATTTT.

This clonotype was detected many times. The chain is built from TRBV2 and TRBJ1-5; the D is unclear. The CDR3 loop spans 12 amino acids. V lost 3 bases to trimming and J lost 6 bases, with 6 bases between them. CDR1 is SNHLY and CDR2 is FYNNEI in the germline V gene. The CDR3 reads CASSEDPQPQHF. CDR3 DNA sequence: TGTGCCAGCAGTGAGGATCCTCAGCCCCAGCATTTT.

On this clonotype itself: Given a much more abundant clone one base away, this may be a read error. This chain connects TRBV3-1 to TRBJ2-1, with D uncertain. The germline V and J ends were trimmed by 3 bases and 0 bases, with 9 bases remaining between them. Germline V gene data show CDR1 as LGHDT and CDR2 as YNNKEL (reference sequence). This CDR3 region has 15 residues. The CDR3 DNA reads as TGTGCCAGCAGCCAGGGGTACCTCTCCTACAATGAGCAGTTCTTC. Its protein is CASSQGYLSYNEQFF.

This clonotype was detected ten times or more. The V call is TRBV11-2, the J call TRBJ2-5; 8 bases fit TRBD2. The CDR3 is 15 residues long. Unmatched junction bases numbered 9, after V lost 2 bases and J lost 7 bases. Germline CDR1 SGHAT, CDR2 FQNNGV. In DNA form, the CDR3 reads TGTGCCAGCAGCTTAAAGGCTAGCGGGTGGGTGACCCAGTACTTC. Translating gives CASSLKASGWVTQYF.